This is a list of T cell receptor beta chains from one sample in a study of Graves' ophthalmopathy and Graves' hyperthyroidism. TCRdb analysed the multiplex PCR reads with MiXCR anew, one entry per CDR3 protein. The sample has around 400,000 distinct CDR3 sequences; approximately 20% are singletons. The source material was peripheral blood. These receptors were collected from a woman aged 18-30 years with Graves' ophthalmopathy. Both conserved end residues are part of each CDR3. D genes are given only for firm matches. Not all rows give a size; the values are once, few, many and, for expanded clones, a class.

clone size	V gene	D gene	J gene	CDR3 protein	CDR3 DNA
many	TRBV6-5	-	TRBJ1-1	CASSYSTSHRAAEAFF	TGTGCCAGCAGTTACTCGACCTCCCACAGGGCTGCTGAAGCTTTCTTT
many	TRBV29-1	-	TRBJ1-2	CSVEVRGSFYGYTF	TGCAGCGTTGAAGTCCGGGGGAGTTTCTATGGCTACACCTTC
many	TRBV27	-	TRBJ2-1	CASSLLAAYNEQFF	TGTGCCAGCAGTTTACTAGCAGCTTACAATGAGCAGTTCTTC
many	TRBV19	TRBD1	TRBJ1-1	CASMVLDRLRRPEAFF	TGTGCCAGTATGGTCCTGGACAGGCTAAGGCGGCCTGAAGCTTTCTTT
many	TRBV19	-	TRBJ2-7	CASSKRTVRAAHEQYF	TGTGCCAGTAGTAAAAGGACGGTTCGGGCTGCCCACGAGCAGTACTTC
many	TRBV25-1	-	TRBJ2-2	CASSVPTTGLVLFF	TGTGCCAGCAGTGTACCCACGACGGGACTTGTACTGTTTTTT
-	TRBV7-8	TRBD1	TRBJ1-1	CASSPRQGVANTEAFF	TGTGCCAGCAGCCCGAGGCAGGGGGTAGCGAACACTGAAGCTTTCTTT
many	TRBV20-1	TRBD2	TRBJ2-2	CSARDWQRGTGELFF	TGCAGTGCTAGAGATTGGCAGCGGGGAACCGGGGAGCTGTTTTTT
many	TRBV28	-	TRBJ1-1	CASRSLGPMNTEAFF	TGTGCCAGCAGGTCCTTAGGGCCGATGAACACTGAAGCTTTCTTT
-	TRBV19	TRBD1	TRBJ1-6	CASTTGGNYFSPLHF	TGTGCCAGTACGACAGGGGGAAATTATTTTTCACCCCTCCACTTT
few	TRBV30	-	TRBJ1-2	CAWSPDTNYGYTF	TGTGCCTGGAGTCCGGACACAAACTATGGCTACACCTTC
many	TRBV12-3/TRBV12-4	-	TRBJ1-3	CASSLSERNTIYF	TGTGCCAGCAGTTTATCAGAACGAAACACCATATATTTT
many	TRBV3-1	TRBD2	TRBJ2-7	CASSQGTSAGGEQYF	TGTGCCAGCAGCCAAGGGACTAGCGCAGGGGGAGAGCAGTACTTC
many	TRBV6-1	-	TRBJ1-3	CASSPDPSGNTIYF	TGTGCCAGCAGTCCAGACCCGTCTGGAAACACCATATATTTT
many	TRBV30	TRBD1	TRBJ1-1	CAWSVTKTGPRRDTEAFF	TGTGCCTGGAGTGTAACCAAGACAGGGCCGAGGCGGGACACTGAAGCTTTCTTT
many	TRBV12-3/TRBV12-4	-	TRBJ2-4	CASSNGGLAKNIQYF	TGTGCCAGCAGTAACGGGGGTCTAGCCAAAAACATTCAGTACTTC
many	TRBV6-5	-	TRBJ2-7	CASSYLGVDEQYF	TGTGCCAGCAGTTACCTCGGGGTGGACGAGCAGTACTTC
many	TRBV20-1	-	TRBJ1-1	CSASRRLNTEAFF	TGCAGTGCTAGTAGGAGACTGAACACTGAAGCTTTCTTT
many	TRBV20-1	-	TRBJ1-6	CSARAPLDITGRLNSPLHF	TGCAGTGCTAGAGCCCCCTTGGATATTACAGGGAGGTTGAATTCACCCCTCCACTTT
many	TRBV12-3/TRBV12-4	TRBD1	TRBJ1-5	CASSLDPRDRTNQPQHF	TGTGCCAGCAGTTTAGACCCCCGGGACAGGACAAATCAGCCCCAGCATTTT
many	TRBV25-1	-	TRBJ2-7	CASSELLVDEQYF	TGTGCCAGCAGTGAATTGCTAGTGGACGAGCAGTACTTC
many	TRBV12-3/TRBV12-4	-	TRBJ1-5	CASSLLRGGNQPQHF	TGTGCCAGCAGTTTGTTGAGGGGTGGCAATCAGCCCCAGCATTTT
-	TRBV6-1	TRBD1	TRBJ2-7	CASSPGTGGHPYEQYF	TGTGCCAGCAGTCCGGGGACAGGGGGGCACCCCTACGAGCAGTACTTC
many	TRBV6-2/TRBV6-3	-	TRBJ2-4	CASSYEDIQYF	TGTGCCAGCAGTTACGAGGACATTCAGTACTTC
many	TRBV6-2/TRBV6-3	-	TRBJ2-2	CASSYGSTGELFF	TGTGCCAGCAGTTACGGTTCCACCGGGGAGCTGTTTTTT
many	TRBV20-1	-	TRBJ1-5	CSADRVDQPQHF	TGCAGTGCCGATCGGGTTGATCAGCCCCAGCATTTT
few	TRBV5-1	-	TRBJ2-5	CASSLASTSKGQETQYF	TGCGCCAGCAGCTTGGCCTCCACTAGCAAGGGCCAAGAGACCCAGTACTTC
many	TRBV20-1	-	TRBJ1-1	CSAGSGGLAEAFF	TGCAGTGCTGGCTCCGGGGGGCTCGCTGAAGCTTTCTTT
many	TRBV7-8	-	TRBJ2-7	CASSLGLASEQYF	TGTGCCAGCAGCTTAGGGTTGGCCAGCGAGCAGTACTTC
many	TRBV28	-	TRBJ2-2	CASSFFVRRSNTGELFF	TGTGCCAGCAGTTTCTTTGTCCGTCGGTCGAACACCGGGGAGCTGTTTTTT
many	TRBV7-2	-	TRBJ2-7	CASSLGVSGSYEQYF	TGTGCCAGCAGCCTCGGCGTTAGCGGCTCCTACGAGCAGTACTTC
-	TRBV6-1	-	TRBJ1-2	CASSDARGSYGYTF	TGTGCCAGCAGTGACGCGAGGGGAAGCTATGGCTACACCTTC
-	TRBV7-8	-	TRBJ1-1	CASSRRGGNTEAFF	TGTGCCAGCAGCCGCCGCGGGGGAAACACTGAAGCTTTCTTT
-	TRBV20-1	-	TRBJ2-7	CSARGGDVSSYEQYF	TGCAGTGCTAGAGGGGGGGACGTTAGCTCCTACGAGCAGTACTTC
-	TRBV28	TRBD1	TRBJ1-5	CASNSGTGFINQPQHF	TGTGCCAGCAACTCTGGGACAGGGTTTATTAATCAGCCCCAGCATTTT
many	TRBV28	-	TRBJ1-1	CASTFTPNTEAFF	TGTGCCAGCACCTTTACACCGAACACTGAAGCTTTCTTT
many	TRBV7-2	TRBD1	TRBJ2-7	CASSRPGTGRNEQYF	TGTGCCAGCAGCCGACCCGGGACAGGGAGGAACGAGCAGTACTTC
-	TRBV7-6	TRBD2	TRBJ2-7	CASSSGTSGGSEQYF	TGTGCCAGCAGCTCCGGGACTAGCGGAGGTTCTGAGCAGTACTTC
-	TRBV6-2/TRBV6-3	-	TRBJ2-7	CASSYSKGRHEQYF	TGTGCCAGCAGTTACTCGAAGGGTCGCCACGAGCAGTACTTC
many	TRBV28	-	TRBJ1-3	CASSSPGAAGNTIYF	TGTGCCAGCAGTTCCCCCGGGGCGGCCGGAAACACCATATATTTT
-	TRBV12-3/TRBV12-4	-	TRBJ2-5	CASRVSKLGAETQYF	TGTGCCAGCAGAGTTTCCAAACTAGGGGCGGAGACCCAGTACTTC
many	TRBV27	-	TRBJ2-7	CASSWGRKGPYEQYF	TGTGCCAGCAGTTGGGGGCGAAAGGGGCCCTACGAGCAGTACTTC
many	TRBV24-1	-	TRBJ2-2	CATSDSKAVYTGELFF	TGTGCCACCAGTGATTCTAAAGCGGTGTACACCGGGGAGCTGTTTTTT
many	TRBV5-1	TRBD2	TRBJ2-4	CASSLEWGLAGAYF	TGCGCCAGCAGCTTGGAGTGGGGACTAGCGGGGGCGTACTTC
-	TRBV12-3/TRBV12-4	-	TRBJ1-5	CASSSGQGGINQPQHF	TGTGCCAGCAGTTCGGGTCAAGGGGGGATCAATCAGCCCCAGCATTTT
once	TRBV10-3	-	TRBJ2-5	CAIRRSLQETQYF	TGTGCCATCAGGAGGTCCCTCCAAGAGACCCAGTACTTC
many	TRBV6-5	TRBD2	TRBJ2-7	CASSYDGSGNYEQYF	TGTGCCAGCAGTTACGATGGTAGCGGGAACTACGAGCAGTACTTC
many	TRBV6-2/TRBV6-3	-	TRBJ1-6	CASRNAGVGRDSPLHF	TGTGCCAGCAGGAACGCCGGGGTGGGTCGGGATTCACCCCTCCACTTT
-	TRBV15	-	TRBJ2-5	CATSRDWTRESWETQYF	TGTGCCACCAGCAGAGATTGGACGCGAGAATCTTGGGAGACCCAGTACTTC
many	TRBV29-1	-	TRBJ1-1	CSVESNTEAFF	TGCAGCGTTGAATCGAACACTGAAGCTTTCTTT